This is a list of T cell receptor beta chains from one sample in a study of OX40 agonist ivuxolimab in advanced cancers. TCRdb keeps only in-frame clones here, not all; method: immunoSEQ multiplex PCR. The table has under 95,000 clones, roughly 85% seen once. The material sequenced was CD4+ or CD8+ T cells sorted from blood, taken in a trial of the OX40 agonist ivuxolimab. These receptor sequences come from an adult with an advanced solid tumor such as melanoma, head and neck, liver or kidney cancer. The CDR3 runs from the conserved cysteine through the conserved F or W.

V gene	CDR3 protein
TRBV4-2	CASSQPPSRGYAGELFF
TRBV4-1	CASSQRRESVQETQYF
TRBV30	CAWDRVETQYF
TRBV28	CASKRQANTGELFF
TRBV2	CASKDYSNQPQHF
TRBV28	CASQAGDLEQYF
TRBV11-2	CASSQTPGQGDTGELFF
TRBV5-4	CASSPRQGGNYGYTF
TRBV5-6	CASSRLAGGADTQYF
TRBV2	CASGTGEAFF
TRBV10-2	CASSERSTEAFF
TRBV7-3	CASSLSLQETQYF
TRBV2	CASSLGHHNYGYTF
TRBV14	CASSLGQGFQYF
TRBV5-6	CASSWGTGGFQETQYF
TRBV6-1	CASRHGGDETQYF
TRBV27	CASSTTGSRGYTF
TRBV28	CASRLQGGGTEAFF
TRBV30	CAWSEGGYGYTF
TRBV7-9	CASIPTGLVLGNTQYF
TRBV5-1	CASSLGAGTGDNEQYF
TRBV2	CARTRRGVLDEQFF
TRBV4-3	CASSQDLPTGTVNSPLHF
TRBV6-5	CASSYRGDVVYYEQYF
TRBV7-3	CASSLLDQAGELFF
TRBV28	CASSPDRGDGYTF
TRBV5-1	CASSFDSNYGYTF
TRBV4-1	CASSPVGTGSGETQYF
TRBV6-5	CASSQRQGYYGYTF
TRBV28	CASSLLMPEGEKLFF
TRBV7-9	CASSSALGSGTDTQYF
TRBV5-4	CASSSQGAKDTQYF
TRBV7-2	CASRLKPLAGGYTGELFF
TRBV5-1	CASSLATVLETQYF
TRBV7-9	CAPRGADTLHF
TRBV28	CAIGYRSIQYF
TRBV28	CASSLSRARGAFF
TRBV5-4	CASSLQGGDTEAFF
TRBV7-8	CASSRDRLYEQYF
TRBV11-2	CASSFAFYEQYF
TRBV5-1	CASSLRTGNYNEQFF
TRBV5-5	CASSLVSGAGETQYF
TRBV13	CASSFAAGNTIYF